The TCR beta chain described here comes from a study of blood T cell repertoires in COVID-19. Study-wide background: The analysed material was cDNA or gDNA that came from T cells, B-cell-depleted T cells, or PBMCs.

V dropped 7 bases and J dropped 9 bases, with 9 bases sitting between them. This CDR3 spans 10 amino acids. Germline values: CDR1 LNHDA, CDR2 SQIVND (reference sequence). In the source study's methods: Counts of nucleated cells, estimated from reference gene primer amplification, were obtained. Profiled with immunoSEQ multiplex PCR; TCRdb holds only in-frame clones, not every one. For V, J and clone size, that table is used; D and trimming come from the DNA. The repertoire holds some 120,000 clones, with 82% as singletons. The sample consisted of peripheral blood. V is TRBV19 and J is TRBJ1-2; D is uncertain. This sequence originates from a man aged 65-85 years with active or convalescent COVID-19. CDR3: CASNAGSYTF. The CDR3, as DNA: TGTGCCAGTAACGCGGGAAGCTACACCTTC.